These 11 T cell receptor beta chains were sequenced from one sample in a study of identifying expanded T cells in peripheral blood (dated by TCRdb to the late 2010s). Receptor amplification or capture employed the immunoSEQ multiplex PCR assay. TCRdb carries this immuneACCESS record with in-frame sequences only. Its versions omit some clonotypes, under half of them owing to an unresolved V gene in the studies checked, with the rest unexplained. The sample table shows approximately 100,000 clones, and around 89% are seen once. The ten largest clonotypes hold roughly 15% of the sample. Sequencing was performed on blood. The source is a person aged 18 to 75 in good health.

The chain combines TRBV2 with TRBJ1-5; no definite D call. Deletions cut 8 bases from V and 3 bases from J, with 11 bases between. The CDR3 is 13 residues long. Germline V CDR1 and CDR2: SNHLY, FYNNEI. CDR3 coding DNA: TGTGCCAGCGCAAGGGATGTCAATCAGCCCCAGCATTTT. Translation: CASARDVNQPQHF.

CDR3 sequence reads: CASRTTGAEKLFF. The CDR3 bases are TGTGCCAGCAGGACGACAGGGGCTGAAAAACTGTTTTTT. The chain combines TRBV28 with TRBJ1-4, with 8 bases identical to TRBD1. The CDR3 extends over 13 amino acids. Trimming at V came to 6 bases and at J to 7 bases, leaving 4 bases not matched to a gene. CDR1 is MDHEN, CDR2 SYDVKM, per germline.

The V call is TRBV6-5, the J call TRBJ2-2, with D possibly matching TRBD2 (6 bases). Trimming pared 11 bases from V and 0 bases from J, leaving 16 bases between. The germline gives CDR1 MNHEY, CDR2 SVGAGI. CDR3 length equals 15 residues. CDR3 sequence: CAPLEGRANTGELFF. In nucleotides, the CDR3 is TGTGCCCCCCTGGAGGGCAGGGCGAACACCGGGGAGCTGTTTTTT.

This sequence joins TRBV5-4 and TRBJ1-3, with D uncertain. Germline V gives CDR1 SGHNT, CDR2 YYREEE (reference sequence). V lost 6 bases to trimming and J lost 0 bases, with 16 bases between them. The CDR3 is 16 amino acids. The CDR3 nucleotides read TGTGCCAGCACCACCGCCGGGCGAAGCTCTGGAAACACCATATATTTT. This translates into CASTTAGRSSGNTIYF.

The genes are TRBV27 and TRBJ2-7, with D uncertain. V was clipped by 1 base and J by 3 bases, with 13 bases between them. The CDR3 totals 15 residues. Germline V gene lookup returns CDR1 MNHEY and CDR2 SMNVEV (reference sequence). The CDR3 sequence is CASSLWLRPGYEQYF. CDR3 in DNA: TGTGCCAGCAGTTTATGGTTGCGTCCGGGCTACGAGCAGTACTTC.

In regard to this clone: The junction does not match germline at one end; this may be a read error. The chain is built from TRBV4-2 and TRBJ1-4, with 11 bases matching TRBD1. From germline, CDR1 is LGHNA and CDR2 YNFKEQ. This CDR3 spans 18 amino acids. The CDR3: CAGSQALRTGGLAEKLFF. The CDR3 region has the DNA TGTGCCGGCAGCCAAGCCTTGAGGACAGGGGGCTTGGCTGAAAAACTGTTTTTT.

CDR3 nucleotide sequence: TGTGCCAGCAGCCAAGACCTGGGGGGGCATAATGAGCAGTTCTTC. Its protein product is CASSQDLGGHNEQFF. The rearrangement joins TRBV14 to TRBJ2-1; the D gene is possibly TRBD2 (7 bases). The CDR3 extends over 15 amino acids. The germline gives CDR1 SGHDN, CDR2 FVKESK. The V gene lost 0 bases and the J gene lost 7 bases, with 13 bases spanning the gap.

CDR3: CAWMRGASTYEQYF. As DNA, the CDR3 is TGTGCCTGGATGAGAGGAGCCTCAACCTACGAGCAGTACTTC. V gene TRBV30 combines with J gene TRBJ2-7, with D hard to call. The CDR3 has 14 amino acids. V lost 4 bases and J lost 2, with 15 bases in between. Germline assignment: CDR1 GTSNPN and CDR2 SVGIG (reference sequence).

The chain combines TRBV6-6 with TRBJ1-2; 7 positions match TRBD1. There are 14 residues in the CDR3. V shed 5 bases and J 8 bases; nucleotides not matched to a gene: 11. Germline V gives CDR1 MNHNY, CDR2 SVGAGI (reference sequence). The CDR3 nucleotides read TGTGCCAGCAGTCTAAGGGACAGTGGTTGGGGCTACACCTTC. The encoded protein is CASSLRDSGWGYTF.

The CDR3, as DNA: TGTGCCACCTCGACCGACAGGGGAACTGAAGCTTTCTTT. This encodes CATSTDRGTEAFF. The chain combines TRBV7-9 with TRBJ1-1; 8 bases map to TRBD1. Looked up from germline, CDR1 is SEHNR and CDR2 is FQNEAQ (reference sequence). This CDR3 is 13 amino acids long. V dropped 10 bases and J dropped 5; count of bases not matched to a gene: 9. Looking up the rest from reference TRBV7-9 and TRBJ1-1 gives the full variable domain: DTGVSQNPRHKITKRGQNVTFRCDPISEHNRLYWYRQTLGQGPEFLTYFQNEAQLEKSRLLSDRFSAERPKGSFSTLEIQRTEQGDSAMYLCATSTDRGTEAFFGQGTRLTVV.

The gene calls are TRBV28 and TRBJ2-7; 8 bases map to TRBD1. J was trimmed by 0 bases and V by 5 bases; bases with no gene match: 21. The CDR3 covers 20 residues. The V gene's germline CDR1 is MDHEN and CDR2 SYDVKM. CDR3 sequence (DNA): TGTGCCAGCAGTCTCCTCTCTGCAGGGGGCTTGCTGATTGACTCCTACGAGCAGTACTTC. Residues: CASSLLSAGGLLIDSYEQYF.